The TCR beta chain under discussion was sequenced for a study of regulatory T cells in long-lasting Graves disease. Trimming removed 6 bases from V and 2 bases from J, with 16 bases in between. From germline, CDR1 is MNHEY and CDR2 SMNVEV (reference sequence). The CDR3 spans 15 residues. Many counts were recorded for this clonotype. Time point in this sample: newly diagnosed GD, antithyroid drugs for less than 3 months. PBMC-derived RNA was used for the TCR library. Arm-PCR of CDR3 regions and iRepertoire HTBI primers were the basis on which TCR beta libraries were built. TCRdb used MiXCR to reprocess the multiplex PCR reads, holding one entry per CDR3 protein. The sample records about 540,000 distinct CDR3 sequences, approximately 13% being singletons. Separately, the same data were catalogued under a study of T cells in Graves' hyperthyroidism and ophthalmopathy.

This chain joins TRBV27 and TRBJ2-5, with D possibly being TRBD2 (7 bases). This specimen consisted of peripheral blood mononuclear cells (PBMCs), obtained at new diagnosis, from a patient treated with antithyroid drugs. This TCR derives from a man aged 25-40 years with Graves disease. CDR3 sequence (DNA): TGTGCCAGCAGCCCGGGGGGCAGGGCGCAAGAGACCCAGTACTTC. Translation gives CASSPGGRAQETQYF.